This TCR beta chain was profiled in a study of T cell responses to AZD1222 COVID-19 vaccine. Findings and caveats of the study: Clonal diversity was possibly underestimated, and the donors were mostly white British, with more females.

Sequenced by immunoSEQ multiplex PCR; TCRdb stores in-frame clones only, minus some. This table has 150,000 or so clones, approximately 94% appearing once. Remarks on this clone: What it binds is unknown.

The sample was peripheral blood, taken on day 0 of AZD1222 vaccination. This TCR was sampled from an adult in good health.

This chain's CDR3 is CASSLDYTGELFF. The CDR3 bases are TGTGCCAGCAGCTTAGACTACACCGGGGAGCTGTTTTTT. The genes are TRBV7-9 and TRBJ2-2; D not resolved. Germline V lookup: CDR1 SEHNR, CDR2 FQNEAQ (reference sequence). V gave up 1 base and J gave up 3 bases, with 3 bases separating them. CDR3 size: 13 residues.